The 21 T cell receptor beta chains presented below share a single source sample, sequenced in a study of breast tumors, draining lymph nodes, adjacent tissues. The lymph nodes were axillary draining lymph nodes from breast cancer patients. TCRdb reprocessed the multiplex PCR reads with MiXCR, giving one entry per CDR3 protein. Of about 230,000 distinct CDR3 sequences listed, about 32% are singletons. Input material: axillary lymph node tissue. The receptors derive from a female donor with breast cancer. Some clones in this sample may be carry-over from other donors' samples.

This clonotype came up many times. The rearrangement uses TRBV7-6 and TRBJ1-1; D may be TRBD1 (6 bases). The CDR3 totals 13 residues. Germline CDR1 and CDR2: SGHVS and FNYEAQ. Trimming pared 5 bases from V and 4 bases from J, leaving 11 bases between. For the CDR3, the DNA is TGTGCCAGCAGCAAACAGGGTGGCACTGAAGCTTTCTTT. This encodes CASSKQGGTEAFF.

This clonotype occurred many times. The chain carries TRBV6-6 and TRBJ2-7, with D maybe TRBD2 (5 bases). The V end lost 4 bases, the J end lost 2 bases, and 12 bases lay between the germline ends. The germline gives CDR1 MNHNY, CDR2 SVGAGI (reference sequence). The CDR3 has 14 residues. Here the CDR3 DNA reads TGTGCCAGCAGTTCCTGGACTCCGACCTACGAGCAGTACTTC. Translating gives CASSSWTPTYEQYF.

Comments on this clonotype: This may be a read error: a much more frequent sequence differs by one nucleotide. Because it lacks the conserved phenylalanine or tryptophan at the end, this CDR3 is likely a read error. This chain uses TRBV3-1 with TRBJ1-4; D is uncertain. CDR3 length: 14 amino acids. Germline loops: CDR1 LGHDT, CDR2 YNNKEL (reference sequence). V shed 0 bases and J shed 7 bases, with 9 bases lying between them. In DNA form, the CDR3 reads TGTGCCAGCAGCCAAGATACTCGGTCTGAAAAACTGTTTTCT. Translated: CASSQDTRSEKLFS.

This sequence joins TRBV3-1 and TRBJ1-2; D may be TRBD1 (5 bases). In germline, CDR1 is LGHDT, CDR2 YNNKEL (reference sequence). This CDR3 region has 12 residues. With 2 bases removed from V and 9 bases from J, the gap between germline ends came to 10 bases. CDR3 nucleotides: TGTGCCAGCAGCCAACTTCGGGGGAGCTACACCTTC. It encodes CASSQLRGSYTF.

At least ten counts were recorded for this clonotype. Just one base apart from a much larger clone, this may be a read error. The CDR3 coding sequence is TGCAGTCCCAGTCCTCGGGCAGGGGGTTTTCAAAAACTGTTTTTT. It codes for CSPSPRAGGFQKLFF. The chain links TRBV20-1 to TRBJ1-4; 7 bases align to TRBD1. J gave up 9 bases and V 8 bases, and 18 bases lay outside the gene matches. Germline loops: CDR1 DFQATT, CDR2 SNEGSKA (reference sequence). The CDR3 totals 15 residues.

This clonotype was seen at least ten times. A much larger clone differs by one base, so this may be a read error. It is likely a read error, because the conserved phenylalanine at the end of the CDR3 is missing. The V gene is TRBV19, the J gene TRBJ2-5; possible D gene TRBD2, 6 bases. The V gene lost 6 bases and the J gene lost 0 bases, with 17 bases spanning the gap. The germline V gene encodes CDR1 LNHDA and CDR2 SQIVND (reference sequence). The CDR3 has 16 amino acids. The CDR3 DNA is TGTGCCAGTAGCCACCGACTAGATTGGTACCAAGAGACCCAGTACTCC. Its protein is CASSHRLDWYQETQYS.

This clonotype showed up many times. The rearrangement uses TRBV20-1 and TRBJ1-5; 10 bases match TRBD1. The ends lost 0 bases at V and 5 bases at J; junction bases unmatched: 1. Germline V gene sequence: CDR1 DFQATT, CDR2 SNEGSKA (reference sequence). The CDR3 has 14 amino acids. CDR3 sequence: CSARETGGHQPQHF. CDR3 nucleotide sequence: TGCAGTGCTAGAGAGACAGGGGGCCATCAGCCCCAGCATTTT.

Many counts were recorded for this clonotype. This chain joins TRBV4-2 and TRBJ2-3; the D gene is possibly TRBD1 (6 bases). V shed 0 bases and J shed 4 bases, with 11 bases lying between them. The CDR3 totals 15 residues. Germline V gene lookup returns CDR1 LGHNA and CDR2 YNFKEQ. CDR3 amino acids: CASSQDHGGADTQYF. The CDR3, as DNA: TGTGCCAGCAGCCAAGATCATGGGGGCGCAGATACGCAGTATTTT.

The sample holds a few counts of this clonotype. The V gene is TRBV5-4, the J gene TRBJ2-7, with D maybe TRBD2 (5 bases). The CDR3 is 14 residues long. CDR1 SGHNT and CDR2 YYREEE come from the germline V gene (reference sequence). With 2 bases removed from V and 5 bases from J, the gap between germline ends came to 14 bases. This chain's CDR3 is CASSFDVSGDEQYF. The CDR3 nucleotides read TGTGCCAGCAGCTTCGACGTATCCGGGGACGAGCAGTACTTC.

In this sample, this clonotype turned up many times. This sequence joins TRBV7-9 and TRBJ2-3, with TRBD2 identical over 7 bases. CDR1 is SEHNR and CDR2 is FQNEAQ in the germline V gene (reference sequence). Unmatched junction bases numbered 7, after V lost 5 bases and J lost 2 bases. The CDR3 totals 15 residues. The CDR3 is CASSPSGAVTDTQYF. DNA for the CDR3: TGTGCCAGCAGCCCTAGCGGAGCGGTCACAGATACGCAGTATTTT.

Turning to this clonotype: Relative to the germline gene, one junction end is altered; a read error may explain this. CDR3 in amino acids: CSASPLRPNEKLFF. Written as DNA, the CDR3 is TGCAGTGCTAGCCCCCTCAGGCCCAATGAGAAACTGTTTTTT. V is TRBV20-1 and J is TRBJ1-4, with D hard to call. The CDR3 is 14 residues long. Germline CDR1 and CDR2: DFQATT and SNEGSKA (reference sequence).

This clonotype was counted many times. This rearrangement joins TRBV7-9 to TRBJ2-5; possibly TRBD1 for D (5 bases). Between the trimmed V and J ends, which lost 3 bases and 2 bases, there was a span of 13 bases. Germline CDR1 and CDR2: SEHNR and FQNEAQ (reference sequence). This CDR3 has 15 residues. DNA of the CDR3: TGTGCCAGCAGCTTGGGGCTGGGGTTTCAAGAGACCCAGTACTTC. Translated: CASSLGLGFQETQYF.

The chain combines TRBV10-3 with TRBJ1-1; D is ambiguous. Trimming removed 0 bases at V and 0 bases at J, with 8 bases between. CDR1 is ENHRY, CDR2 SYGVKD, per germline. CDR3 length: 15 amino acids. The CDR3 DNA reads TGTGCCATCAGTGAGTCCTATAGGGTGAACACTGAAGCTTTCTTT. As protein: CAISESYRVNTEAFF.

V and J are TRBV7-2 and TRBJ1-2; maybe TRBD1 (6 bases). The V gene's germline CDR1 is SGHTA and CDR2 FQGNSA. The ends were cut back, 5 bases at V and 6 bases at J, with 16 bases in the middle. The CDR3 consists of 14 residues. The CDR3 here is CASSARRKGDGYTF. The CDR3 nucleotides are TGTGCCAGCAGCGCGCGCCGTAAGGGGGATGGCTACACCTTC.

At least ten counts were recorded for this clonotype. The chain uses TRBV11-3 and TRBJ2-7, with 7 positions matching TRBD2. In germline, CDR1 is SGHNT, CDR2 YENEEA. The CDR3 is 13 amino acids. The V segment lost 2 bases and the J segment 3 bases; nucleotides outside the gene matches: 1. The CDR3 protein is CASSLIAGYEQYF. The CDR3 bases are TGTGCCAGCAGCTTAATAGCGGGCTACGAGCAGTACTTC.

Concerning this clonotype: A much larger clone lies one base from this, so it may be a read error. The rearrangement links TRBV28 to TRBJ2-7; D is possibly TRBD2 (5 bases). Trimming pared 8 bases from V and 1 base from J, leaving 18 bases between. The CDR3 runs to 15 residues. Germline V lookup: CDR1 MDHEN, CDR2 SYDVKM. CDR3 region: CASQRSGRLSYEQYF. Written as DNA, the CDR3 is TGTGCCAGCCAGAGGAGTGGCAGACTATCCTACGAGCAGTACTTC.

This clonotype came up many times. This chain links TRBV4-2 with TRBJ1-2; 8 bases align to TRBD1. The CDR3 length is 18 residues. The V segment lost 1 base and the J segment 4 bases; nucleotides outside the gene matches: 14. The germline CDR1 and CDR2 sequences are LGHNA and YNFKEQ. CDR3: CASSQVAGPAGGVYGYTF. CDR3 bases: TGTGCCAGCAGCCAAGTTGCCGGGCCGGCAGGGGGCGTCTATGGCTACACCTTC.

This clonotype was detected a few times. The chain has TRBV6-2 or TRBV6-3 and TRBJ2-3; D might be TRBD2 (5 bases). V was cut by 0 bases and J by 2 bases, with 9 bases left in between. This CDR3 contains 15 residues. The germline V gene encodes CDR1 MNHEY and CDR2 SVGEGT. The CDR3 protein is CASSYSTGSTDTQYF. CDR3 sequence (DNA): TGTGCCAGCAGTTACTCGACGGGGTCCACAGATACGCAGTATTTT.

This clonotype was counted at least ten times. The rearrangement joins TRBV9 to TRBJ1-2; possible D gene TRBD1, 5 bases. Germline V gene lookup returns CDR1 SGDLS and CDR2 YYNGEE. This CDR3 is built from 14 residues. The ends were cut back, 0 bases at V and 4 bases at J, with 10 bases in the middle. The CDR3 is CASSVGWTPYGYTF. The CDR3 bases are TGTGCCAGCAGCGTAGGCTGGACACCCTATGGCTACACCTTC.

On this clonotype: Relative to the germline gene, one junction end is altered; a read error may explain this. The chain couples TRBV7-2 to TRBJ2-3; D possibly corresponds to TRBD1 (6 bases). The CDR3 covers 15 residues. CDR1 is SGHTA and CDR2 is FQGNSA in the germline V gene. The CDR3: CASGLVWGRGDTRYF. CDR3 in DNA: TGTGCCAGCGGCTTAGTTTGGGGCAGGGGAGATACGCGGTATTTT. Full variable domain (outside the CDR3, taken from reference TRBV7-2 and TRBJ2-3): GAGVSQSPSNKVTEKGKDVELRCDPISGHTALYWYRQSLGQGLEFLIYFQGNSAPDKSGLPSDRFSAERTGGSVSTLTIQRTQQEDSAVYLCASGLVWGRGDTRYFGPGTRLTVL.

Ten or more counts support this clonotype. CDR3 nucleotides: TGTGCCACCAGCATTGGGGCAAGGTCCTACGAGCAGTACTTC. Translated, it gives CATSIGARSYEQYF. This chain uses TRBV15 with TRBJ2-7, with a tentative D call TRBD1 (5 bases). In germline, CDR1 is LNHNV, CDR2 YYDKDF (reference sequence). V shed 4 bases and J shed 1 base, with 11 bases lying between them. The CDR3 has 14 residues.